Below are 23 T cell receptor beta chains sequenced from a single sample in a study of blood T cell repertoires in COVID-19. TCRdb's copy holds only in-frame clones and misses some; the assay was immunoSEQ multiplex PCR. The sample includes about 57,000 clones, around 76% seen only once; the top ten take roughly a fifth. Sequencing used peripheral blood. The source is a woman aged 55-70 years with acute or convalescent COVID-19.

The chain recombines TRBV7-3 with TRBJ2-3; 9 bases map to TRBD2. There are 15 residues in the CDR3. From germline, CDR1 is SGHTA and CDR2 FQGTGA. Trimming at V came to 3 bases and at J to 2 bases, leaving 3 bases not matched to a gene. The CDR3 sequence: CASSLVAGVTDTQYF. The CDR3 nucleotides are TGTGCCAGCAGCTTGGTAGCGGGGGTCACAGATACGCAGTATTTT.

In the case of this clone: The same CDR3 also results from other DNA sequences found in this sample. The chain employs TRBV18 and TRBJ1-1; the D is unclear. This CDR3 contains 13 residues. CDR1 is KGHSH and CDR2 is LQKENI in the germline V gene. With 3 bases removed from V and 4 bases from J, the gap between germline ends came to 9 bases. CDR3 sequence (DNA): TGTGCCAGCTCACCTCGGGAGGGCACTGAAGCTTTCTTT. Protein sequence: CASSPREGTEAFF.

J is TRBJ2-7 and V is TRBV3-1 (or the pseudogene TRBV3-2), with TRBD2 as a possible D gene (6 bases). V was cut by 4 bases and J by 7 bases, with 14 bases left in between. Per the germline V gene, CDR1 is LGHDT and CDR2 is YNNKEL (reference sequence). This CDR3 region has 13 residues. CDR3 sequence: CASSRWRGEEQYF. The CDR3 nucleotides are TGTGCCAGCAGCCGTTGGCGGGGAGAGGAGCAGTACTTC.

The chain couples TRBV30 to TRBJ2-3, with D unresolved. CDR3 size: 13 residues. V lost 2 bases, J lost 2 bases, and 8 bases lay in between. Germline values: CDR1 GTSNPN, CDR2 SVGIG (reference sequence). CDR3 sequence reads: CAWSPTNTDTQYF. Here the CDR3 DNA reads TGTGCCTGGAGTCCAACTAACACAGATACGCAGTATTTT.

The CDR3 here is CASSRTSGGGYNEQFF. The CDR3, as DNA: TGTGCCAGCAGCCGGACTAGCGGGGGGGGGTACAATGAGCAGTTCTTC. The chain joins TRBV7-2 to TRBJ2-1; 15 bases fit TRBD2. Germline loops: CDR1 SGHTA, CDR2 FQGNSA. CDR3 size: 16 residues. V was pared by 5 bases and J by 4 bases, with 3 bases of the junction left unmatched.

Details on this clone: Mismatch with germline at one junction end may stem from a read error. The V call is TRBV5-4, the J call TRBJ2-1, with 8 bases fitting TRBD1. The CDR3 is 13 residues long. Germline V gene sequence: CDR1 SGHNT, CDR2 YYREEE (reference sequence). In nucleotides, the CDR3 is TGTGCCAGCAGTTTGGACAGGGCGAATGAGCAGTTCTTC. Its protein is CASSLDRANEQFF.

This clone appeared once. Other nucleotide sequences from this sample produce the same CDR3. This chain joins TRBV5-1 and TRBJ1-1; 9 bases map to TRBD1. With V trimmed by 4 bases and J by 5 bases, 6 bases remained unmatched. CDR1 and CDR2 from the germline V gene are SGHRS and YFSETQ. CDR3 length equals 14 residues. CDR3 region: CASSPGQGWTEAFF. For the CDR3, the DNA is TGCGCCAGCAGCCCCGGACAGGGGTGGACTGAAGCTTTCTTT.

The chain links TRBV3-1 (or the pseudogene TRBV3-2) to TRBJ2-3; D remains ambiguous. V was pared by 5 bases and J by 0 bases, with 6 bases between. The CDR3 runs 13 residues. Germline V CDR1 and CDR2: LGHDT, YNNKEL (reference sequence). CDR3 coding DNA: TGTGCCAGCAGCGATCTAAGCACAGATACGCAGTATTTT. Translating gives CASSDLSTDTQYF.

The chain employs TRBV5-6 and TRBJ2-3; TRBD2 agrees at 7 bases. Germline CDR1 SGHDT, CDR2 YYEEEE. V was clipped by 3 bases and J by 1 base; unmatched bases: 17. The CDR3 consists of 19 residues. The CDR3 coding sequence is TGTGCCAGCAGCTGGCGGGAGCCCCAACCCCGCAGGCGCACAGATACGCAGTATTTT. Translation gives CASSWREPQPRRRTDTQYF.

The chain uses TRBV28 and TRBJ1-1; possible D gene TRBD1, 5 bases. V gave up 4 bases and J gave up 5 bases, with 8 bases separating them. Per germline, CDR1 MDHEN and CDR2 SYDVKM. There are 12 residues in the CDR3. The CDR3 region is CASSSGGTEAFF. CDR3 DNA sequence: TGTGCCAGCAGTTCGGGGGGGACTGAAGCTTTCTTT. The entire variable domain, with the rest obtained from reference TRBV28 and TRBJ1-1, is as follows: DVKVTQSSRYLVKRTGEKVFLECVQDMDHENMFWYRQDPGLGLRLIYFSYDVKMKEKGDIPEGYSVSREKKERFSLILESASTNQTSMYLCASSSGGTEAFFGQGTRLTVV.

This chain links TRBV12-3 or TRBV12-4 with TRBJ2-3; D is unresolved. There are 12 residues in the CDR3. Deletions cut 6 bases from V and 7 bases from J, with 11 bases between. The CDR3, as DNA: TGTGCCAGCAGCCTTCCTAGAAATACGCAGTATTTT. It specifies CASSLPRNTQYF.

In its sample, this clone was seen once. J is TRBJ2-7 and V is TRBV6-1, with 10 bases aligning to TRBD2. V shed 1 base, J shed 0 bases, and the junction held 3 bases outside the gene matches. The length of the CDR3 is 16 residues. Germline values: CDR1 MNHNS, CDR2 SASEGT. The CDR3 region has the DNA TGTGCCAGCAGTGAAGAGGCTAGCGGGGGCTCCTACGAGCAGTACTTC. It specifies CASSEEASGGSYEQYF.

The V call is TRBV11-3, the J call TRBJ2-3; D perhaps matches TRBD2 (6 bases). In germline, CDR1 is SGHNT, CDR2 YENEEA. CDR3 length: 14 amino acids. Trimming left V 5 bases short and J 2 bases short, with 11 bases between. This chain's CDR3 is CASSPGLNTDTQYF. CDR3 nucleotides: TGTGCCAGCAGCCCGGGACTGAACACAGATACGCAGTATTTT.

V and J are TRBV30 and TRBJ1-5, with a weak D call TRBD1 (5 bases). V shed 8 bases and J shed 5 bases, with 10 bases lying between them. This CDR3 is 11 amino acids long. Per germline, CDR1 GTSNPN and CDR2 SVGIG (reference sequence). Here the CDR3 reads CATGLDQPQHF. The CDR3 DNA reads TGTGCCACGGGACTCGATCAGCCCCAGCATTTT.

The chain is built from TRBV7-2 and TRBJ1-2; D is unresolved. The CDR3 runs to 14 residues. Between the trimmed V and J ends, which lost 2 bases and 0 bases, there was a span of 7 bases. The germline V gene has CDR1 SGHTA and CDR2 FQGNSA. CDR3 sequence reads: CASSLPGSNYGYTF. CDR3 DNA sequence: TGTGCCAGCAGCTTACCAGGATCTAACTATGGCTACACCTTC.

The genes are TRBV7-9 and TRBJ2-5, with D tentatively TRBD2 (6 bases). V was cut by 5 bases and J by 4 bases, with 17 bases left in between. CDR3 size: 15 residues. CDR1 and CDR2 (germline): SEHNR, FQNEAQ (reference sequence). The CDR3 sequence: CASSPTPGLTETQYF. The CDR3 DNA reads TGTGCCAGCAGCCCGACCCCGGGACTCACAGAGACCCAGTACTTC.

This chain connects TRBV6-6 to TRBJ2-3; 7 positions agree with TRBD1. This CDR3 region has 14 residues. V lost 6 bases to trimming and J lost 6 bases; unmatched junction nucleotides: 9. From germline, CDR1 is MNHNY and CDR2 SVGAGI (reference sequence). The CDR3 sequence: CASREQGNIDTQYF. The DNA for the CDR3 is TGTGCCAGCAGGGAACAGGGGAATATCGATACGCAGTATTTT.

The gene calls are TRBV5-5 and TRBJ1-6; 7 bases line up with TRBD1. Germline V lookup: CDR1 SGHKS, CDR2 YYEKEE (reference sequence). This CDR3 contains 19 residues. The junction had 15 bases not matched to a gene; V was cut back by 6 bases and J by 0 bases. The CDR3 DNA reads TGTGCCAGCACCGTAGCCGGGACAGTAATTAGCTCCTATAATTCACCCCTCCACTTT. Protein product: CASTVAGTVISSYNSPLHF.

This clone was observed a handful of times. The chain uses TRBV7-3 and TRBJ2-5; TRBD2 might be the D (5 bases). This CDR3 comprises 14 residues. The V gene lost 2 bases and the J gene lost 0 bases, with 7 bases spanning the gap. Looked up from germline, CDR1 is SGHTA and CDR2 is FQGTGA. The CDR3 DNA reads as TGTGCCAGCAGCTTAGGAGGAAACCAAGAGACCCAGTACTTC. As protein: CASSLGGNQETQYF.

The rearrangement links TRBV5-6 to TRBJ1-1, with a tentative D call TRBD1 (6 bases). Germline V gives CDR1 SGHDT, CDR2 YYEEEE. The CDR3 runs to 14 residues. The V gene lost 3 bases and the J gene lost 7 bases, with 16 bases spanning the gap. CDR3 protein: CASSSETGSFEAFF. Here the CDR3 DNA reads TGTGCCAGCAGCTCCGAAACAGGGAGCTTTGAAGCTTTCTTT.

This clone was detected only once. The chain uses TRBV9 and TRBJ2-6; D might be TRBD2 (6 bases). The CDR3 spans 17 residues. Looked up from germline, CDR1 is SGDLS and CDR2 is YYNGEE. V was shortened by 2 bases and J by 0 bases, with 12 bases between the two germline ends. DNA of the CDR3: TGTGCCAGCAGCGTTTGGGACGGGGGCTCTGGGGCCAACGTCCTGACTTTC. Residues: CASSVWDGGSGANVLTF.

The V gene is TRBV7-2, the J gene TRBJ1-2; weak D call: TRBD1 (5 bases). Trimming left V 2 bases short and J 0 bases short, with 10 bases between. There are 15 residues in the CDR3. CDR1 is SGHTA, CDR2 FQGNSA, per germline. CDR3 DNA: TGTGCCAGCAGCTTATCAGGGCCAGCTAACTATGGCTACACCTTC. Protein product: CASSLSGPANYGYTF.

The chain links TRBV6-6 to TRBJ1-5; D is unclear. This CDR3 has 14 amino acids. With 3 bases removed from V and 4 bases from J, the gap between germline ends came to 10 bases. Germline V lookup: CDR1 MNHNY, CDR2 SVGAGI (reference sequence). The chain's CDR3 is CASSYLQINQPQHF. CDR3 sequence (DNA): TGTGCCAGCAGTTATTTACAGATTAATCAGCCCCAGCATTTT.